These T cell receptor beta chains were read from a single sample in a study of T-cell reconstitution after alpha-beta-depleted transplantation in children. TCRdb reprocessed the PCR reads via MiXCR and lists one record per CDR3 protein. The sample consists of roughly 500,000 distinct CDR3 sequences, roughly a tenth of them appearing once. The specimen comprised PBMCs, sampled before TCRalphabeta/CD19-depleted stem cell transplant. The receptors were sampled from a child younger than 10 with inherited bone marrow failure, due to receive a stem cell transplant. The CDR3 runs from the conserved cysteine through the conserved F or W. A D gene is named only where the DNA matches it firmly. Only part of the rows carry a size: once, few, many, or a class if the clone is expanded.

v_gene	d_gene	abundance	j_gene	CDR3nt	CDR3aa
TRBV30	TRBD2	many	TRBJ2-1	TGTGCCCTAGCGGACGCCTACAATGAGCAGTTCTTC	CALADAYNEQFF
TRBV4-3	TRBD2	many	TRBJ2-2	TGCGCCAGCAGCGGGTCTAGCGGCAATCGGTGGGGGAACACCGGGGAGCTGTTTTTT	CASSGSSGNRWGNTGELFF
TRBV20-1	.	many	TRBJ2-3	TGCAGTGCTAGTTTCGAGGAGCCCACAGATACGCAGTATTTT	CSASFEEPTDTQYF
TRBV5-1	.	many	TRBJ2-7	TGCGCCAGCAGCTTGTTTGCGGAGAAATACGAGCAGTACTTC	CASSLFAEKYEQYF
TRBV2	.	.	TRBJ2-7	TGTGCCAGCAGGGACCAGGGGTCGGGCTACGAGCAGTACTTC	CASRDQGSGYEQYF
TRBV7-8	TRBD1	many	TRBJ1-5	TGTGCCAGCAGCTCCACAGGGGACAATCAGCCCCAGCATTTT	CASSSTGDNQPQHF
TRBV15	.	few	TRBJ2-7	TGTGCCACCAGCAGAGATTTCGGGACCAGGGGAGCCTACGAGCAGTACTTC	CATSRDFGTRGAYEQYF
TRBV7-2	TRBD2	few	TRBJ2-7	TGTGCCAGCAGCCCAGTTAGCGGGAGGGCCGGGAACGAGCAGTACTTC	CASSPVSGRAGNEQYF
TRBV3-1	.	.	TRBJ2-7	TGTGCCAGCAGCCAAGGATCGCTTCAGGGCGCTAGCGAGCAGTACTTC	CASSQGSLQGASEQYF
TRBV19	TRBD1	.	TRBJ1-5	TGTGCCAGTAAAGTGGCAGGGGGACAGCCCCAGCATTTT	CASKVAGGQPQHF
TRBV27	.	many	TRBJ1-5	TGTGCCAGCAGTTTCTCAGGGTATGGCAATCAGCCCCAGCATTTT	CASSFSGYGNQPQHF
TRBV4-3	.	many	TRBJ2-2	TGCGCCAGCAGCCAATTAATAGACGGTACCGGGGAGCTGTTTTTT	CASSQLIDGTGELFF
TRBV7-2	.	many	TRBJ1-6	TGTGCCAGCAGCTTAGAGGGGGATTCTAATTCACCCCTCCACTTT	CASSLEGDSNSPLHF
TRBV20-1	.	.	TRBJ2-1	TGCAGTGCTAGAGTAGATGCTAGCGCTATCTACAATGAGCAGTTCTTC	CSARVDASAIYNEQFF
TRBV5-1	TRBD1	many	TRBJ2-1	TGCGCCAGCAGTATAAAATTTGGGACAGGGGGGATGTCCTACAATGAGCAGTTCTTC	CASSIKFGTGGMSYNEQFF
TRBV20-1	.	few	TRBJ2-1	TGCAGTGCTCCCGACCCGAGCTCCTACAATGAGCAGTTCTTC	CSAPDPSSYNEQFF
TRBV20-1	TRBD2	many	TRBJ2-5	TGCAGTGCTAGACCCGGGACTAGCGGAGGTTGGGAGACCCAGTACTTC	CSARPGTSGGWETQYF
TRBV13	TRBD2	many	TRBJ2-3	TGTGCCAGCAGCCGAATAGCGGGAGGGCCCATTGGCACAGATACGCAGTATTTT	CASSRIAGGPIGTDTQYF
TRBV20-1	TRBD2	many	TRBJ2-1	TGCAGTGCTGGGCGGACTAGCGGAGTTACCTACAATGAGCAGTTCTTC	CSAGRTSGVTYNEQFF
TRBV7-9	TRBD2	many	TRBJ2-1	TGTGCCAGCAGCTTAGCTGAACTAGCGGGACCTTACAATGAGCAGTTCTTC	CASSLAELAGPYNEQFF
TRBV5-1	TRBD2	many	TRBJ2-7	TGCGCCAGCAGCTTGCTCCTAGCGGGCTACGAGCAGTACTTC	CASSLLLAGYEQYF
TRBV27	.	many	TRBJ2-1	TGTGCCAGCACCCTAGTGGGGAGCCCCAATGAGCAGTTCTTC	CASTLVGSPNEQFF
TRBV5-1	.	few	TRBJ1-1	TGCGCCAGCAGCTTGGGGGGGGGGCACACTGAAGCTTTCTTT	CASSLGGGHTEAFF
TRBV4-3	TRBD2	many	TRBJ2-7	TGCGCCAGCAGCCGACTAGCGGGAGACGAGCAGTACTTC	CASSRLAGDEQYF
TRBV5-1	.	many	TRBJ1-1	TGCGCCAGCAGCTTGACAGGCCACACTGAAGCTTTCTTT	CASSLTGHTEAFF
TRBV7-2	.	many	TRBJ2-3	TGTGCCAGCAGCTTAGCTCGTTCGTCGGATACGCAGTATTTT	CASSLARSSDTQYF
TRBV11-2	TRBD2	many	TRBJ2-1	TGTGCCAGCAGGTCACCGGGACTAGCCGGATGGCAGTTCTTC	CASRSPGLAGWQFF
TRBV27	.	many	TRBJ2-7	.	CASSSSTSGFYEQYF
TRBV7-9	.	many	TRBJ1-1	TGTGCCAGCAGCTGGGGCTCCGGGTATACTGAAGCTTTCTTT	CASSWGSGYTEAFF
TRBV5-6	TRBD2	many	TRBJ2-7	TGTGCCAGCAGCTTGGTTTCGTGGGCTAGCGGGCCCTACGAGCAGTACTTC	CASSLVSWASGPYEQYF
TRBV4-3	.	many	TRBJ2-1	TGCGCCAGCAGCCAAGAGGGGACTTTGACCTACAATGAGCAGTTCTTC	CASSQEGTLTYNEQFF
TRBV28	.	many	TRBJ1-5	TGTGCCAGCAGTCAAAAACTGAGATGGAACAATCAGCCCCAGCATTTT	CASSQKLRWNNQPQHF